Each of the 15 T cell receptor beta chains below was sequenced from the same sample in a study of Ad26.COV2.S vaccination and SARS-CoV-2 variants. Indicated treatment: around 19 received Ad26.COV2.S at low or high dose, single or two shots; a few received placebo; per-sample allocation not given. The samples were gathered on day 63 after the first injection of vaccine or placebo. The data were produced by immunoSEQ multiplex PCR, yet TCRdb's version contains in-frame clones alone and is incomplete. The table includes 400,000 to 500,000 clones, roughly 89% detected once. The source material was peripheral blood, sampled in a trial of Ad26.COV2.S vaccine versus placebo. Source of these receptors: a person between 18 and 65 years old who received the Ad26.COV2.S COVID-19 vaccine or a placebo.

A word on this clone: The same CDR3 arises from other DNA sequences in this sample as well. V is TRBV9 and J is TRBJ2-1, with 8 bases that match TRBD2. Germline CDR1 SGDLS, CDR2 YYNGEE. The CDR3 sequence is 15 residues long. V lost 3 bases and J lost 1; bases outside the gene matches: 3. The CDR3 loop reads CASSALADSYNEQFF. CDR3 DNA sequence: TGTGCCAGCAGCGCACTAGCGGATTCCTACAATGAGCAGTTCTTC.

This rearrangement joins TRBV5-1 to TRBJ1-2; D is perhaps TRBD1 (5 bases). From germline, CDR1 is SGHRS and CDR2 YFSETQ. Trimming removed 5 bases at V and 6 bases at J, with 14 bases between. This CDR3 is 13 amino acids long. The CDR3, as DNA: TGCGCCAGCAGTTCTCAGGGCTCTGATGGCTACACCTTC. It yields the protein CASSSQGSDGYTF.

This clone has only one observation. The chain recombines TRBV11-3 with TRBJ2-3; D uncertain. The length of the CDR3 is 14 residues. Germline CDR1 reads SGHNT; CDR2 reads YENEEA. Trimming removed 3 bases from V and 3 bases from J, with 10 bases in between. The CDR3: CASSFSRGTDTQYF. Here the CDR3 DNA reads TGTGCCAGCAGCTTTTCCCGCGGAACAGATACGCAGTATTTT.

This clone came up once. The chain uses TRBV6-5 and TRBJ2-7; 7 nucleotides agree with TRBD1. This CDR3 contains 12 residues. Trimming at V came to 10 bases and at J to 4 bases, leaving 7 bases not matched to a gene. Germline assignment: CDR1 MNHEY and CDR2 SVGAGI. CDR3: CATEDRRYEQYV. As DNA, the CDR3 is TGTGCCACCGAGGACAGGAGGTACGAGCAGTACGTC.

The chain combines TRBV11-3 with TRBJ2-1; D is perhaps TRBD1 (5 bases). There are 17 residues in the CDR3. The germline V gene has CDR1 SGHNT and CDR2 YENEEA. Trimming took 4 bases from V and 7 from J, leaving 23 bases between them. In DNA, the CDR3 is TGTGCCAGCAGCTCAGGGTCTTTCGGAATCCGTCCTAATGAGCAGTTCTTC. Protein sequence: CASSSGSFGIRPNEQFF.

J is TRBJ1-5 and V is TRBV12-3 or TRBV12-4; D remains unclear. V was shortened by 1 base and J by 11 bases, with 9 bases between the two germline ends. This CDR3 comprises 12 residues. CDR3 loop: CASSLGPGAQHF. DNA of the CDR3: TGTGCCAGCAGTTTAGGTCCCGGGGCCCAGCATTTT.

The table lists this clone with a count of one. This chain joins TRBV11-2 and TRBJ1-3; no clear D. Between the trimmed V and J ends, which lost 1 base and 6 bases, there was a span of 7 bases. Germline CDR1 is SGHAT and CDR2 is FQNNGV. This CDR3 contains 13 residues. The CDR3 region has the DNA TGTGCCAGCAGCTTAGGGCTAAAAAACACCATATATTTT. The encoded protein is CASSLGLKNTIYF.

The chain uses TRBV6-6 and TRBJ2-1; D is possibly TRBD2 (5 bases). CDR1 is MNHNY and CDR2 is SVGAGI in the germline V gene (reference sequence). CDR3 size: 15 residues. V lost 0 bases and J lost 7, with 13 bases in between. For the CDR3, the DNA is TGTGCCAGCAGTTACTCGAGGGTTTGGGTGAATGAGCAGTTCTTC. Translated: CASSYSRVWVNEQFF.

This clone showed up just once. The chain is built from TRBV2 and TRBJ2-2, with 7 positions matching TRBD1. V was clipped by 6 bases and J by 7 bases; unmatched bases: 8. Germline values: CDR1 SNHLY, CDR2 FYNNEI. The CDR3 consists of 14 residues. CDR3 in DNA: TGTGCCAGCAGGATACAGGGGTTGGGCGGGGAGCTGTTTTTT. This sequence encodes CASRIQGLGGELFF.

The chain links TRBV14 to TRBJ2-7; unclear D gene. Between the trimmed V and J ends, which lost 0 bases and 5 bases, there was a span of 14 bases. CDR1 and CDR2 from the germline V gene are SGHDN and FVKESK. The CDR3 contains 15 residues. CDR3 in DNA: TGTGCCAGCAGCCAAGATTGTGGGGAAAGGGACGAGCAGTACGTC. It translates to CASSQDCGERDEQYV.

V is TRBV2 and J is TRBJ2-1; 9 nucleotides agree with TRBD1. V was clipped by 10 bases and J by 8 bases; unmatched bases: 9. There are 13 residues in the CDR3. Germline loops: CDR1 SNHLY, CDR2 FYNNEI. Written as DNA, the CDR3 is TGTGCCACCCCGGACAGGGGTCAGGATGAGCAGTTCTTC. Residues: CATPDRGQDEQFF.

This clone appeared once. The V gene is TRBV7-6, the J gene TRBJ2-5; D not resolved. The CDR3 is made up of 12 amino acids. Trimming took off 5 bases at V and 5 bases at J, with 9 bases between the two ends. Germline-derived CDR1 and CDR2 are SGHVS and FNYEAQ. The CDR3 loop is CASSKPAETQYF. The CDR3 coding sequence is TGTGCCAGCAGCAAGCCGGCGGAGACCCAGTACTTC. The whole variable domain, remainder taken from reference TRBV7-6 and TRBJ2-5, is GAGVSQSPRYKVTKRGQDVALRCDPISGHVSLYWYRQALGQGPEFLTYFNYEAQQDKSGLPNDRFSAERPEGSISTLTIQRTEQRDSAMYRCASSKPAETQYFGPGTRLLVL.

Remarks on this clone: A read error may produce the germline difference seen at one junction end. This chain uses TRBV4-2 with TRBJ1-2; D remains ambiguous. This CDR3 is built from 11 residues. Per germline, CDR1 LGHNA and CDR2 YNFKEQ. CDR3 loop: CASSQETDIAF. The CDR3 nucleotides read TGTGCCAGCAGCCAAGAAACAGATATCGCCTTC.

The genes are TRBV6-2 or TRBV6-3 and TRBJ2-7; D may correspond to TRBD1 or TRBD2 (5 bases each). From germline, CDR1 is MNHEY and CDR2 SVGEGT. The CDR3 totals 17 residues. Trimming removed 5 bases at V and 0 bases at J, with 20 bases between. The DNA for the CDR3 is TGTGCCAGCAGTCAGGGAGCCCCCACATTAAGCTCCTACGAGCAGTACGTC. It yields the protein CASSQGAPTLSSYEQYV.

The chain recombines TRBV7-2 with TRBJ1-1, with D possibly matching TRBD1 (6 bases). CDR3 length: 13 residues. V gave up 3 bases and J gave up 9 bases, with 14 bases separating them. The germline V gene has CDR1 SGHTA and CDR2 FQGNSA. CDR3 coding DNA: TGTGCCAGCAGCTTCCATTGGGGGGGGCAAGCTTTCTTT. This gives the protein CASSFHWGGQAFF. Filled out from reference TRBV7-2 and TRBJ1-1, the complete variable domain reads GAGVSQSPSNKVTEKGKDVELRCDPISGHTALYWYRQSLGQGLEFLIYFQGNSAPDKSGLPSDRFSAERTGGSVSTLTIQRTQQEDSAVYLCASSFHWGGQAFFGQGTRLTVV.